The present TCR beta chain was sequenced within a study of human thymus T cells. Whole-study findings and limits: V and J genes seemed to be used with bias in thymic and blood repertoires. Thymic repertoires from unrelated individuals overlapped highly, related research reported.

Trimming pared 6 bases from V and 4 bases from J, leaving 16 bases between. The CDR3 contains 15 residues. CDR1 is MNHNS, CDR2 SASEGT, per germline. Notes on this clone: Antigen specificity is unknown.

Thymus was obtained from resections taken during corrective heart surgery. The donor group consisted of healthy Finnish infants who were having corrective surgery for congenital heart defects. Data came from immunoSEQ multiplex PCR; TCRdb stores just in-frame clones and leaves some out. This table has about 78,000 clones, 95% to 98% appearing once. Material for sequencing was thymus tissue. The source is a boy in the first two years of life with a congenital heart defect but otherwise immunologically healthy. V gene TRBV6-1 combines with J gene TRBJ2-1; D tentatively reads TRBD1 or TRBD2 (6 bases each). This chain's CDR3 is CASSPRGPRYNEQFF. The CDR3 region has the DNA TGTGCCAGCAGCCCCCGGGGGCCGAGGTACAATGAGCAGTTCTTC.